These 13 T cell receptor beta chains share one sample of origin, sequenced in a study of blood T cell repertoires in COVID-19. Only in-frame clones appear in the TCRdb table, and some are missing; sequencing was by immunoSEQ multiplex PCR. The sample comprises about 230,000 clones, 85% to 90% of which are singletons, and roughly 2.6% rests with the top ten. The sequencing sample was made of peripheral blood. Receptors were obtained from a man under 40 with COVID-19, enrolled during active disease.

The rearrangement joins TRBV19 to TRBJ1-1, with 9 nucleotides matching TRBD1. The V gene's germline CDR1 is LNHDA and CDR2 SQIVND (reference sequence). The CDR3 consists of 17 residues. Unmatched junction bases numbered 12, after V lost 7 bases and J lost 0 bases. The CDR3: CASTPRGTGILNTEAFF. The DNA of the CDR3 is TGTGCCAGTACCCCCAGAGGGACAGGGATCCTGAACACTGAAGCTTTCTTT.

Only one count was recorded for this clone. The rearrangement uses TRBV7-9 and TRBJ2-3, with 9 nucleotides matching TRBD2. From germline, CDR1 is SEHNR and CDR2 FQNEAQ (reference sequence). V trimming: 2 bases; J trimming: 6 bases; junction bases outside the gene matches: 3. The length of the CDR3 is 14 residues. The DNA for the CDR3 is TGTGCCAGCAGCTTATCTCTAGCGGGGGATACGCAGTATTTT. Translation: CASSLSLAGDTQYF.

CDR3 coding DNA: TGTGCCAGCAGTCGAGACTCGACGGGGGGAAATCAGCCCCAGCATTTT. As protein: CASSRDSTGGNQPQHF. The rearrangement uses TRBV6-2 or TRBV6-3 and TRBJ1-5, with a tentative D call TRBD1 (5 bases). Per germline, CDR1 MNHEY and CDR2 SVGEGT. Trimming left V 5 bases short and J 4 bases short, with 18 bases between. The CDR3 has 16 amino acids.

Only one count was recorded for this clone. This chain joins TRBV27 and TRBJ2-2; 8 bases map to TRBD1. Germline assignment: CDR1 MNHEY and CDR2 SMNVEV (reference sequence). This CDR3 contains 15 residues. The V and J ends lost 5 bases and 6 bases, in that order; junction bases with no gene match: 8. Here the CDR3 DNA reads TGTGCCAGCAGTATGACAGGGGCGTGGGCCGGGGAGCTGTTTTTT. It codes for CASSMTGAWAGELFF.

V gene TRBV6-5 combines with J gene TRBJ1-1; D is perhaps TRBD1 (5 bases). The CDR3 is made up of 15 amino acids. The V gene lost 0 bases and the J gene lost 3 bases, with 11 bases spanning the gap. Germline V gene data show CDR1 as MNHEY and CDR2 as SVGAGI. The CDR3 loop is CASSYSGALDTEAFF. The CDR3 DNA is TGTGCCAGCAGTTACTCAGGGGCATTAGACACTGAAGCTTTCTTT.

The CDR3 nucleotides read TGTGCCACCAGTGATCCTTCCCCGGGGGGGAGATACAATGAGCAGTTCTTC. This gives the protein CATSDPSPGGRYNEQFF. The J gene is TRBJ2-1, the V gene TRBV24-1; TRBD2 aligns across 8 bases. This CDR3 is built from 17 residues. Germline V gene sequence: CDR1 KGHDR, CDR2 SFDVKD. The ends lost 3 bases at V and 4 bases at J; junction bases unmatched: 10.

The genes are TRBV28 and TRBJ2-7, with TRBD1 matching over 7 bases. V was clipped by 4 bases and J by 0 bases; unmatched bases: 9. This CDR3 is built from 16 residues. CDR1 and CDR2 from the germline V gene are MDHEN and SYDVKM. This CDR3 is CASSSGRDSVSYEQYF. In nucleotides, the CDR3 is TGTGCCAGCAGTTCAGGACGGGACAGCGTCTCCTACGAGCAGTACTTC.

The DNA for the CDR3 is TGTGCCAGCAGCTTAGCCGGGAGTACCTACGAGCAGTACTTC. It encodes CASSLAGSTYEQYF. This chain joins TRBV7-9 and TRBJ2-7; D might be TRBD2 (6 bases). The V end lost 0 bases, the J end lost 2 bases, and 8 bases lay between the germline ends. CDR3 length: 14 amino acids. The germline CDR1 and CDR2 sequences are SEHNR and FQNEAQ (reference sequence).

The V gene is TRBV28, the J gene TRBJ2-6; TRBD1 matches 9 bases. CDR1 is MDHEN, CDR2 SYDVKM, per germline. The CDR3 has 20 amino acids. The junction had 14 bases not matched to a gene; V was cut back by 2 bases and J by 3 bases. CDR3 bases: TGTGCCAGCAGTTTAAGTGACGGGACAGGGTTTGAGGTTGGGGCCAACGTCCTGACTTTC. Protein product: CASSLSDGTGFEVGANVLTF. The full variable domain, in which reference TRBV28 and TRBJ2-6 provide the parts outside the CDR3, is DVKVTQSSRYLVKRTGEKVFLECVQDMDHENMFWYRQDPGLGLRLIYFSYDVKMKEKGDIPEGYSVSREKKERFSLILESASTNQTSMYLCASSLSDGTGFEVGANVLTFGAGSRLTVL.

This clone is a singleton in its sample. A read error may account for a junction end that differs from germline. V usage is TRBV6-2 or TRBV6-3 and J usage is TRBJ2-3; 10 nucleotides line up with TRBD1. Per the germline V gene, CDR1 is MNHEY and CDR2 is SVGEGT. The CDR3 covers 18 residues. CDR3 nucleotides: TGTGCCAGCAGCTACTCCATATTTCGGGACAGGGGTACAGATACGCAGTATTTT. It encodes CASSYSIFRDRGTDTQYF.

CDR3 in DNA: TGTGCCAGTAGTATGCGGCTCGACGGTGGCTACACCTTC. It encodes CASSMRLDGGYTF. The rearrangement joins TRBV19 to TRBJ1-2; unclear D gene. This CDR3 region has 13 residues. Germline CDR1 is LNHDA and CDR2 is SQIVND (reference sequence). Between the trimmed V and J ends, which lost 3 bases and 7 bases, there was a span of 12 bases.

The CDR3 here is CATSDTRGSDYEQYF. Written as DNA, the CDR3 is TGTGCCACCAGTGATACCCGGGGATCCGACTACGAGCAGTACTTC. The V and J genes are TRBV24-1 and TRBJ2-7; D possibly corresponds to TRBD2 (5 bases). Looked up from germline, CDR1 is KGHDR and CDR2 is SFDVKD. V lost 3 bases, J lost 3 bases, and 14 bases lay in between. The CDR3 spans 15 residues.

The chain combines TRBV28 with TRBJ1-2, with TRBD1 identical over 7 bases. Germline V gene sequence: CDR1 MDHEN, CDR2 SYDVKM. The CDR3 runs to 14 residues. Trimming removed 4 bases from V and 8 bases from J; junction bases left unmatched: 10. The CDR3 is CASSSITRGRGYTF. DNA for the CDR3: TGTGCCAGCAGTTCCATCACTAGGGGGCGAGGCTACACCTTC.